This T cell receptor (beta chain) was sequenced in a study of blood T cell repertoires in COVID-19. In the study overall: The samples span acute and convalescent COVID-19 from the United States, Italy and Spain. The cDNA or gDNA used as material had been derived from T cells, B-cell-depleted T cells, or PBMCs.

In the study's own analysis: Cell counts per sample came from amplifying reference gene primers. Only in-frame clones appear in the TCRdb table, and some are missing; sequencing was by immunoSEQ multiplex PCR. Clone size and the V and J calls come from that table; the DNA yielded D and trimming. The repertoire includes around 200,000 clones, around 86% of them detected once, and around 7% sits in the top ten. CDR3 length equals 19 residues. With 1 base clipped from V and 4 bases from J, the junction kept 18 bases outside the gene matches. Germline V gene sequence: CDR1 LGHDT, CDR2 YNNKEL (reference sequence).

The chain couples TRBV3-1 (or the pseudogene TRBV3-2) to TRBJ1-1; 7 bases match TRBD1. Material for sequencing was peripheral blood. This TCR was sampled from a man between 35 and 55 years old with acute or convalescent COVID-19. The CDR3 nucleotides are TGTGCCAGCAGCCAAGCGCGACCCCGGGACAGATATACGGCCACTGAAGCTTTCTTT. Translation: CASSQARPRDRYTATEAFF.